The 17 T cell receptor beta chains given below trace back to one sample, sequenced in a study of PD-1 blockade in classical Hodgkin lymphoma. All patients relapsed after autologous stem cell transplantation, and brentuximab vedotin exposure varied. TCRdb's table, derived via immunoSEQ multiplex PCR, lists solely in-frame clones and lacks some. Of under 100,000 clones in the sample, over 80% were seen once. The specimen was peripheral blood mononuclear cells (PBMCs), collected at baseline. These receptors were collected from a human donor with classical Hodgkin lymphoma.

The V call is TRBV19, the J call TRBJ2-5, with 8 bases lining up with TRBD1. The CDR3 extends over 14 amino acids. Germline V gene sequence: CDR1 LNHDA, CDR2 SQIVND (reference sequence). The V segment lost 5 bases and the J segment 4 bases; nucleotides outside the gene matches: 6. CDR3 amino acids: CASSDRGLGETQYF. The CDR3 region has the DNA TGTGCCAGTAGTGACAGGGGCCTCGGAGAGACCCAGTACTTC.

The V gene is TRBV10-3, the J gene TRBJ2-1, with 8 bases lining up with TRBD2. This CDR3 is built from 15 residues. Per the germline V gene, CDR1 is ENHRY and CDR2 is SYGVKD. V was pared by 0 bases and J by 9 bases, with 7 bases of the junction left unmatched. CDR3 sequence: CAISESGLAVGEQFF. The CDR3 nucleotides read TGTGCCATCAGTGAGTCAGGACTAGCCGTAGGTGAGCAGTTCTTC.

The chain couples TRBV11-2 to TRBJ1-2; TRBD1 might be the D (6 bases). Deletions cut 0 bases from V and 4 bases from J, with 15 bases between. The germline gives CDR1 SGHAT, CDR2 FQNNGV. The CDR3 totals 16 residues. CDR3 sequence (DNA): TGTGCCAGCAGCTTAGATTGGCAGGGGAAGCTCTATGGCTACACCTTC. Its translation is CASSLDWQGKLYGYTF.

J is TRBJ2-3 and V is TRBV19, with TRBD2 matching 10 bases. The junction had 6 bases not matched to a gene; V was cut back by 5 bases and J by 4 bases. The CDR3 is 15 residues long. The germline gives CDR1 LNHDA, CDR2 SQIVND (reference sequence). The CDR3 region has the DNA TGTGCCAGTAGTCCCCTAGCGGGAGTTGCAGATACGCAGTATTTT. Its protein is CASSPLAGVADTQYF.

This chain connects TRBV7-5 to TRBJ2-2; the table's D call, TRBD2, was not checked against the DNA. TRBV7-5 is marked as a pseudogene. There are 15 residues in the CDR3. CDR3 DNA sequence: TGTGTCAGAGCGGGAGACGGGCTACATGGGGGGGAGCTGTTTTTT. This translates into CVRAGDGLHGGELFF.

The chain joins TRBV2 to TRBJ1-4; TRBD1 aligns across 9 bases. Germline assignment: CDR1 SNHLY and CDR2 FYNNEI. The CDR3 is 13 residues long. Trimming took 8 bases from V and 7 from J; bases not matched to a gene: 5. The CDR3 reads CASQQGAGEKLFF. In nucleotides, the CDR3 is TGTGCCAGCCAACAGGGGGCTGGTGAAAAACTGTTTTTT.

This sequence joins TRBV7-9 and TRBJ1-4, with 12 bases lining up with TRBD1. CDR1 is SEHNR and CDR2 is FQNEAQ in the germline V gene (reference sequence). Losses at the gene ends were 6 bases for V and 8 bases for J; bases not matched to a gene: 16. The CDR3 runs to 18 residues. CDR3 coding DNA: TGTGCCAGCAGTGTCGCGGGACAGGGGGCCCCCGGCTCGGAAAAACTGTTTTTT. It encodes CASSVAGQGAPGSEKLFF.

The chain links TRBV6-6 to TRBJ2-1, with D uncertain. V shed 2 bases and J shed 3 bases, with 11 bases lying between them. Germline values: CDR1 MNHNY, CDR2 SVGAGI (reference sequence). This CDR3 has 15 residues. The DNA of the CDR3 is TGTGCCAGCAGTTACGGCAGCCCGAACTACAATGAGCAGTTCTTC. This gives the protein CASSYGSPNYNEQFF.

V is TRBV5-4 and J is TRBJ2-3; 12 nucleotides line up with TRBD2. This CDR3 has 16 amino acids. In germline, CDR1 is SGHNT, CDR2 YYREEE (reference sequence). J was trimmed by 1 base and V by 2 bases; bases with no gene match: 2. Written as DNA, the CDR3 is TGTGCCAGCAGCTTCCGACTAGCGGGAGGCACAGATACGCAGTATTTT. This gives the protein CASSFRLAGGTDTQYF. Filled out from reference TRBV5-4 and TRBJ2-3, the complete variable domain reads ETGVTQSPTHLIKTRGQQVTLRCSSQSGHNTVSWYQQALGQGPQFIFQYYREEENGRGNFPPRFSGLQFPNYSSELNVNALELDDSALYLCASSFRLAGGTDTQYFGPGTRLTVL.

V usage is TRBV30 and J usage is TRBJ1-1, with D tentatively TRBD1 (6 bases). The CDR3 is made up of 13 amino acids. The V end was cut by 0 bases, the J end by 1 base, with 6 bases between. Germline V lookup: CDR1 GTSNPN, CDR2 SVGIG (reference sequence). The DNA of the CDR3 is TGTGCCTGGAGTGTACAGGGGAACACTGAAGCTTTCTTT. It encodes CAWSVQGNTEAFF.

This chain links TRBV14 with TRBJ2-7, with D possibly TRBD2 on 7 matching bases. Germline CDR1 is SGHDN and CDR2 is FVKESK. Trimming left V 1 base short and J 7 bases short, with 17 bases between. This CDR3 comprises 15 residues. This CDR3 reads CASSQVGGAPGEQYF. The CDR3 DNA reads as TGTGCCAGCAGCCAAGTTGGGGGGGCTCCAGGGGAGCAGTACTTC.

The V gene is TRBV2, the J gene TRBJ1-2; unclear D gene. The CDR3 length is 14 residues. Trimming removed 0 bases at V and 6 bases at J, with 11 bases between. Germline assignment: CDR1 SNHLY and CDR2 FYNNEI. This CDR3 reads CASSEALLRDGYTF. The CDR3 nucleotides are TGTGCCAGCAGTGAAGCGCTTCTTAGAGATGGCTACACCTTC. The full variable domain, its missing parts supplied by reference TRBV2 and TRBJ1-2, is EPEVTQTPSHQVTQMGQEVILRCVPISNHLYFYWYRQILGQKVEFLVSFYNNEISEKSEIFDDQFSVERPDGSNFTLKIRSTKLEDSAMYFCASSEALLRDGYTFGSGTRLTVV.

The J gene is TRBJ1-1, the V gene TRBV7-2, with D perhaps matching TRBD1 (6 bases). Germline V gene sequence: CDR1 SGHTA, CDR2 FQGNSA. V was pared by 5 bases and J by 0 bases, with 10 bases between. The CDR3 sequence is 14 residues long. CDR3 sequence reads: CASSLDSMNTEAFF. The CDR3 region has the DNA TGTGCCAGCAGCCTGGACAGTATGAACACTGAAGCTTTCTTT.

This chain connects TRBV5-1 to TRBJ2-7; no definite D call. Per germline, CDR1 SGHRS and CDR2 YFSETQ. The CDR3 is 13 amino acids. The V and J ends lost 4 bases and 2 bases respectively, with 10 bases between them. CDR3 protein: CASSPDLAYEQYF. In DNA form, the CDR3 reads TGCGCCAGCAGCCCGGACCTGGCCTACGAGCAGTACTTC.

This chain connects TRBV4-1 to TRBJ1-1; possible D gene TRBD1, 6 bases. Trimming removed 3 bases at V and 9 bases at J, with 20 bases between. Germline V gene lookup returns CDR1 MGHRA and CDR2 YSYEKL. This CDR3 spans 15 amino acids. The CDR3 bases are TGCGCCAGCAGCCAGGATACGACAGGTGGGATGCAAGCTTTCTTT. Translation: CASSQDTTGGMQAFF.

The rearrangement links TRBV5-6 to TRBJ2-5; 9 bases are a match to TRBD1. This CDR3 region has 16 residues. Germline CDR1 reads SGHDT; CDR2 reads YYEEEE. V lost 3 bases and J lost 5; bases outside the gene matches: 11. The CDR3 loop is CASSSGTGLVSETQYF. For the CDR3, the DNA is TGTGCCAGCAGCTCCGGGACAGGGTTGGTATCGGAGACCCAGTACTTC.

This clone was found once. This chain connects TRBV19 to TRBJ2-7; 7 nucleotides align to TRBD1. This CDR3 comprises 13 residues. Germline trimming cut 4 bases from V and 5 bases from J; bases unmatched to any gene: 5. Germline assignment: CDR1 LNHDA and CDR2 SQIVND (reference sequence). CDR3 nucleotide sequence: TGTGCCAGTAGTAAGGGGGCCGGGGACGAGCAGTACTTC. It specifies CASSKGAGDEQYF.